The 15 T cell receptor beta chains in this list originate from one sample, sequenced in a study of vaccination and CD4 T cells after COVID-19. Sequenced with the Oncomine TCR Beta short-read assay was DNA taken from cultured CD4+ T cells. TCRdb used MiXCR to reprocess the PCR reads, holding one entry per CDR3 protein. This table has some 10,000 distinct CDR3 sequences, more than 20% appearing once. Treatment of the sample: roughly 11-day PBMC culture with coronavirus spike peptide pools or control peptides (ViraFEST assay). Their antigens are not known. This sample comprised CD4+ T cells from blood, cultured in vitro, obtained before SARS-CoV-2 vaccination. The receptors were gathered from a human donor who received a COVID-19 vaccine.

This clonotype was seen a handful of times. V usage is TRBV6-5 and J usage is TRBJ1-1; D is possibly TRBD1 (5 bases). CDR1 is MNHEY, CDR2 SVGAGI, per germline. V lost 2 bases and J lost 4, with 20 bases in between. CDR3 length equals 17 residues. The CDR3 reads CASSYVGEENLGTEAFF. CDR3 in DNA: TGTGCCAGCAGTTACGTGGGGGAGGAGAATCTGGGCACTGAAGCTTTCTTT.

In its sample, this clonotype was seen a few times. The chain uses TRBV30 and TRBJ1-2, with D perhaps matching TRBD1 (6 bases). The V gene's germline CDR1 is GTSNPN and CDR2 SVGIG (reference sequence). The CDR3 has 12 amino acids. Trimming pared 4 bases from V and 6 bases from J, leaving 12 bases between. The CDR3 protein is CAWTAGDNGYTF. The CDR3 region has the DNA TGTGCCTGGACGGCAGGGGATAATGGCTACACCTTC. Filled out from reference TRBV30 and TRBJ1-2, the complete variable domain reads SQTIHQWPATLVQPVGSPLSLECTVEGTSNPNLYWYRQAAGRGLQLLFYSVGIGQISSEVPQNLSASRPQDRQFILSSKKLLLSDSGFYLCAWTAGDNGYTFGSGTRLTVV.

The chain employs TRBV14 and TRBJ2-7; 8 bases are a match to TRBD1. Germline V gene lookup returns CDR1 SGHDN and CDR2 FVKESK. V gave up 4 bases and J gave up 5 bases; unmatched junction bases: 4. CDR3 length equals 13 residues. CDR3 region: CASSPQGAHEQYF. The CDR3 DNA reads TGTGCCAGCAGCCCTCAGGGGGCCCACGAGCAGTACTTC.

In DNA, the CDR3 is TGTGCCAGCAGTGAACCGGCTGACAGGGTTGGTAACTATGGCTACACCTTC. Translation: CASSEPADRVGNYGYTF. The V gene is TRBV2, the J gene TRBJ1-2, with 7 bases aligning to TRBD1. Germline V lookup: CDR1 SNHLY, CDR2 FYNNEI. V dropped 2 bases and J dropped 1; count of bases not matched to a gene: 10. The CDR3 loop spans 17 amino acids.

This clonotype showed up just a few times. The rearrangement uses TRBV5-5 and TRBJ2-5, with a possible D match to TRBD1 (5 bases). The CDR3 extends over 14 amino acids. Deletions cut 5 bases from V and 5 bases from J, with 16 bases between. Germline values: CDR1 SGHKS, CDR2 YYEKEE (reference sequence). Written as DNA, the CDR3 is TGTGCCAGCAGTCGGGTGGCAGGGCTGGAGACCCAGTACTTC. Its protein is CASSRVAGLETQYF. Combining the CDR3 with reference TRBV5-5 and TRBJ2-5 gives the whole variable domain DAGVTQSPTHLIKTRGQQVTLRCSPISGHKSVSWYQQVLGQGPQFIFQYYEKEERGRGNFPDRFSARQFPNYSSELNVNALLLGDSALYLCASSRVAGLETQYFGPGTRLLVL.

This sequence joins TRBV10-1 and TRBJ1-4; D gene uncertain. The CDR3 extends over 13 amino acids. The V end was cut by 5 bases, the J end by 4 bases, with 8 bases between. Germline CDR1 is WNHNN and CDR2 is SYGVQD (reference sequence). The CDR3 spells CASSRRLNEKLFF. The CDR3 region has the DNA TGCGCCAGCAGTCGGAGACTTAATGAAAAACTGTTTTTT.

For this clonotype: A junction boundary mismatches the germline segment, possibly from a read error. The genes are TRBV2 and TRBJ2-6, with D perhaps TRBD1 (6 bases). This CDR3 is built from 15 residues. CDR1 SNHLY and CDR2 FYNNEI come from the germline V gene. CDR3 sequence reads: CASRDSFSGTNVLTF. DNA for the CDR3: TGTGCCAGCAGGGACAGTTTCTCTGGGACCAACGTCCTGACTTTC.

This clonotype came up a few times. The genes are TRBV24-1 and TRBJ1-2; D gene ambiguous. Trimming took 4 bases from V and 2 from J, leaving 10 bases between them. The CDR3 runs 14 residues. Germline CDR1 KGHDR, CDR2 SFDVKD. CDR3 nucleotides: TGTGCCACCAGTGAAAGTGGGCTAAACTATGGCTACACCTTC. Protein: CATSESGLNYGYTF.

In its sample, this clonotype was seen once. The CDR3 bases are TGTGCCAGCAGTGCCGGACAGGGGGGAATTAAAAAACTGTTTTTT. This translates into CASSAGQGGIKKLFF. The chain uses TRBV2 and TRBJ1-4, with TRBD1 matching over 10 bases. This CDR3 comprises 15 residues. The J segment lost 9 bases and the V segment lost 4 bases, leaving 8 bases of the junction unmatched. The germline CDR1 and CDR2 sequences are SNHLY and FYNNEI.

This clonotype was observed a few times. This chain connects TRBV19 to TRBJ1-6; tentative D call: TRBD1 (5 bases). Germline CDR1 and CDR2: LNHDA and SQIVND (reference sequence). With 1 base removed from V and 3 bases from J, the gap between germline ends came to 22 bases. The CDR3 length is 20 residues. In DNA form, the CDR3 reads TGTGCCAGTAGTATAGGGTTCTCTTTTGGGCAGGGCCGCTATAATTCACCCCTCCACTTT. Translating it yields CASSIGFSFGQGRYNSPLHF.

This clonotype came up a few times. The CDR3 nucleotides read TGTGCCAGCAGCCAACCTAGCGGGGGCCCCACAGATACGCAGTATTTT. Amino acids: CASSQPSGGPTDTQYF. The V and J genes are TRBV14 and TRBJ2-3; TRBD2 matches at 10 bases. The CDR3 totals 16 residues. Trimming took 2 bases from V and 2 from J; bases not matched to a gene: 4. CDR1 is SGHDN and CDR2 is FVKESK in the germline V gene.

The chain uses TRBV7-9 and TRBJ1-2, with D perhaps matching TRBD1 (6 bases). The CDR3 runs 15 residues. Germline CDR1 is SEHNR and CDR2 is FQNEAQ (reference sequence). V shed 1 base and J shed 9 bases, with 18 bases lying between them. CDR3 in DNA: TGTGCCAGCAGCTTAGGGGGTTTCAGGGGTTGGAGCTACACCTTC. Its protein product is CASSLGGFRGWSYTF.

This clonotype was detected a few times. Written as DNA, the CDR3 is TGTGCCAGCAGCCAAGGGTTCGAGCAGTACTTC. Its protein is CASSQGFEQYF. The chain is built from TRBV7-6 and TRBJ2-7; D is unresolved. Germline CDR1 and CDR2: SGHVS and FNYEAQ. V lost 5 bases and J lost 6, with 8 bases in between. The CDR3 is 11 amino acids.

V and J are TRBV2 and TRBJ2-5; 7 bases match TRBD2. This CDR3 contains 13 residues. Per germline, CDR1 SNHLY and CDR2 FYNNEI. Unmatched junction bases numbered 5, after V lost 5 bases and J lost 5 bases. The CDR3 sequence: CASSQPGGETQYF. The DNA for the CDR3 is TGTGCCAGCAGTCAGCCCGGGGGGGAGACCCAGTACTTC.

This clonotype was seen a few times. The gene calls are TRBV7-3 and TRBJ1-1; D is unresolved. Germline V gene data show CDR1 as SGHTA and CDR2 as FQGTGA. The CDR3 is made up of 14 amino acids. Trimming pared 4 bases from V and 5 bases from J, leaving 14 bases between. The CDR3 DNA reads TGTGCCAGCAGCTCGACGGGAGGGTCGACTGAAGCTTTCTTT. Its protein is CASSSTGGSTEAFF.